This TCR beta chain was observed in a study of CD8 T cells in ankylosing spondylitis. Study conclusions and caveats: A motif of under ten highly homologous TCR beta variants was seen as apparently characteristic of ankylosing spondylitis blood.

With respect to this clonotype: No antigen is known for it.

Each CDR3 protein is one row after TCRdb ran MiXCR on the 5' RACE reads. The sample yields 350,000 to 450,000 distinct CDR3 sequences, 20% to 25% seen once. This sequence was found in a male donor with ankylosing spondylitis or in good health (not recorded which). The sample consisted of blood, either unsorted or a sorted T cell fraction (not recorded which).

The CDR3 protein is CASSFGPNEKLFF. CDR3 bases: TGTGCCAGCAGCTTCGGGCCAAATGAAAAACTGTTTTTT. The genes are TRBV11-2 and TRBJ1-4; no clear D. The CDR3 spans 13 residues. V lost 3 bases, J lost 5 bases, and 7 bases lay in between. Germline V CDR1 and CDR2: SGHAT, FQNNGV.